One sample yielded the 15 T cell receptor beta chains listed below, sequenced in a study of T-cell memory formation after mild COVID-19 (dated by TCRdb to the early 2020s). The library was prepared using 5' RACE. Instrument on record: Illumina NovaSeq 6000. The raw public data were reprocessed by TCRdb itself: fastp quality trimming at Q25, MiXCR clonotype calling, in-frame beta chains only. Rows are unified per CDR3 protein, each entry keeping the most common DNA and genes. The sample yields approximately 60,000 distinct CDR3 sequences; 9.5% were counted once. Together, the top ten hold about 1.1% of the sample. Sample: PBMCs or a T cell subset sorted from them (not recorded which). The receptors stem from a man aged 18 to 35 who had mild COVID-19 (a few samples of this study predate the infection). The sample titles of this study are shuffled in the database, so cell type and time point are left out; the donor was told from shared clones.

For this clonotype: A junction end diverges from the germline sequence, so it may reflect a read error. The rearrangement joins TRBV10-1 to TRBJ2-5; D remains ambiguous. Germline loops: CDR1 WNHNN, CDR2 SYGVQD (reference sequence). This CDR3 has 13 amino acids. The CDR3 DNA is TGCGCCAGCGGTGACGAGGTACAAGAGACCCAGTACTTC. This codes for CASGDEVQETQYF.

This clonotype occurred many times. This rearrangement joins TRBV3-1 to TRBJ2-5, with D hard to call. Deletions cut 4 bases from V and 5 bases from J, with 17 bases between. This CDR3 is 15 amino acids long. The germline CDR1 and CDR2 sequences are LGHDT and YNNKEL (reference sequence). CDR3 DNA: TGTGCCAGCAGCCGAGAAACGCGTAGCTGGGAGACCCAGTACTTC. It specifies CASSRETRSWETQYF.

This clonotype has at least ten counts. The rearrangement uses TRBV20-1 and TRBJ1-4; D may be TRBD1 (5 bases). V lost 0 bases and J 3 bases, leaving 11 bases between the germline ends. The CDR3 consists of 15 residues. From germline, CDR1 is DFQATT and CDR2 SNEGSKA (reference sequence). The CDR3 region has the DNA TGCAGTGCTAGAGATGGGGGAAACGCTAATGAAAAACTGTTTTTT. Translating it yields CSARDGGNANEKLFF.

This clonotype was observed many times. The CDR3 DNA is TGTGCCAGCAGTTTGGGGAGCTATGGCTACACCTTC. This codes for CASSLGSYGYTF. The chain links TRBV12-3 or TRBV12-4 to TRBJ1-2; D gene unclear. Between the trimmed V and J ends, which lost 3 bases and 4 bases, there was a span of 6 bases. The CDR3 is 12 amino acids.

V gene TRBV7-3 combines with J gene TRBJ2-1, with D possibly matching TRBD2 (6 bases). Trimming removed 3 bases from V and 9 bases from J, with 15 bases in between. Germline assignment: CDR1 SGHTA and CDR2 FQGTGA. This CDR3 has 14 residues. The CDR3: CASSFKLASSEQFF. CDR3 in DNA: TGTGCCAGCAGCTTCAAGCTAGCGAGTTCTGAGCAGTTCTTC.

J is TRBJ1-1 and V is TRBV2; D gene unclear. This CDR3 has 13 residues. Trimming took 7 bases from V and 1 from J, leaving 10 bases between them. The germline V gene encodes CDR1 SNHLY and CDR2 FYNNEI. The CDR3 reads CASNEFWNTEAFF. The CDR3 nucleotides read TGTGCCAGCAATGAGTTCTGGAACACTGAAGCTTTCTTT.

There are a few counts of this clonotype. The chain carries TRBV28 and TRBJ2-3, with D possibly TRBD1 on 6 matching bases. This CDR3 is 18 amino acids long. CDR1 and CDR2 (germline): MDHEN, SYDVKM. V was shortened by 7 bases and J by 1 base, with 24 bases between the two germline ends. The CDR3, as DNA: TGTGCCAGCATAGTAGGGGGAGTCCCCTCGGGCGGCACAGATACGCAGTATTTT. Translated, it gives CASIVGGVPSGGTDTQYF.

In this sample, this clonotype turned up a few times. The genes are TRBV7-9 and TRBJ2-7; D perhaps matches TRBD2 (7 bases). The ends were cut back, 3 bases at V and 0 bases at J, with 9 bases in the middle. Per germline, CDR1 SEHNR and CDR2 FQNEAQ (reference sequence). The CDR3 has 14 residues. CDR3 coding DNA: TGTGCCAGCAGCTTTGCGGGGGCCTCCTACGAGCAGTACGTC. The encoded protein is CASSFAGASYEQYV.

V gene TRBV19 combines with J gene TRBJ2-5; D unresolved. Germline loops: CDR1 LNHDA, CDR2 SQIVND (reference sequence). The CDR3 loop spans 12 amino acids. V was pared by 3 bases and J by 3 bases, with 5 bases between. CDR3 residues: CASSIWKETQYF. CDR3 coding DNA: TGTGCCAGTAGTATTTGGAAAGAGACCCAGTACTTC.

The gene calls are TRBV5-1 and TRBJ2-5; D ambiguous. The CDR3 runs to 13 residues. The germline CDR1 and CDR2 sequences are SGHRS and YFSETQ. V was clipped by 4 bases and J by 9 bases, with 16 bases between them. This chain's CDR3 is CASSPGWEVAQYF. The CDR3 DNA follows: TGCGCCAGCAGCCCGGGCTGGGAAGTCGCCCAGTACTTC.

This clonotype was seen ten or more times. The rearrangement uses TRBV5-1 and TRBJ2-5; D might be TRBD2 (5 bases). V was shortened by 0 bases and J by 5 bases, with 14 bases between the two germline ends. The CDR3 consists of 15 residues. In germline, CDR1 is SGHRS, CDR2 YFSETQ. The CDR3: CASSLATGSGETQYF. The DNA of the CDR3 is TGCGCCAGCAGCTTGGCCACGGGGTCCGGGGAGACCCAGTACTTC.

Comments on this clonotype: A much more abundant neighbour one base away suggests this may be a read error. The DNA for the CDR3 is TGTGCCAGAAGCTTGGGGGGCGGAGAGACCCAGTACTTC. As protein: CARSLGGGETQYF. The rearrangement uses TRBV5-4 and TRBJ2-5; either TRBD1 or TRBD2 may supply D (6 bases each). Germline lookup yields CDR1 SGHNT and CDR2 YYREEE (reference sequence). The CDR3 is 13 residues long.

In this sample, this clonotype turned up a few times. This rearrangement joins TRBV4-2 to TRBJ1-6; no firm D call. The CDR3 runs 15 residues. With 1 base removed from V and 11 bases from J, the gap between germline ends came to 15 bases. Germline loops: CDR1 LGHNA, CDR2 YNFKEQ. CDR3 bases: TGTGCCAGCAGCCAAGGGAGGGCCCCCCTAGCACCCCTCCACTTT. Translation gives CASSQGRAPLAPLHF.

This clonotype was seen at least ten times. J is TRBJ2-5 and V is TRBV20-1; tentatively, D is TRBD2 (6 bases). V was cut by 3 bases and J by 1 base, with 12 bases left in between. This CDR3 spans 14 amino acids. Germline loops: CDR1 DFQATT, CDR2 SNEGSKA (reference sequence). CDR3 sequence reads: CSASPGVFQETQYF. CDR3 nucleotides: TGCAGTGCTAGCCCGGGGGTATTCCAAGAGACCCAGTACTTC.

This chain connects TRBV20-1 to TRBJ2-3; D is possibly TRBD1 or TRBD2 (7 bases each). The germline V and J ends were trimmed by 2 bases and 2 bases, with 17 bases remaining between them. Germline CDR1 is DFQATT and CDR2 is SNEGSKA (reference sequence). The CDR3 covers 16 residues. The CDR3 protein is CSARSQGRGPTDTQYF. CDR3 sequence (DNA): TGCAGTGCTAGATCCCAGGGGAGGGGGCCCACAGATACGCAGTATTTT.